This T cell receptor (beta chain) was documented in a study of a mutant IDH1 vaccine in newly diagnosed glioma. For the study at large: Commencement of vaccination occurred 4-6 weeks following radiotherapy alone, or concurrently with temozolomide cycles. Before enrollment, the patients had been treated with radiotherapy alone, temozolomide alone, or both together. Most of them had received both.

Here immunoSEQ multiplex PCR was the method, and the copy in TCRdb shows in-frame clones only, minus some. The sample lists just under 80,000 clones; 91% were seen once. The CDR3 covers 14 residues. The V end was cut by 3 bases, the J end by 8 bases, with 15 bases between. Germline V CDR1 and CDR2: WNHNN, SYGVQD (reference sequence). A remark on this clone: The antigen remains unidentified.

The time point was: week 5, during vaccination. A single vaccine dose contained 300 ug of mutant IDH1 20-mer peptide, and topical imiquimod was used with it. This chain joins TRBV10-1 and TRBJ2-3, with D maybe TRBD2 (6 bases). This clonotype was sampled from a woman between 45 and 60 years old with glioma. The material was PBMCs, obtained from a glioma patient whose treatment included an IDH1 peptide vaccine. As DNA, the CDR3 is TGCGCCAGCAGTGATTCGGGTCACGGGGGTACGCAGTATTTT. Its protein is CASSDSGHGGTQYF.